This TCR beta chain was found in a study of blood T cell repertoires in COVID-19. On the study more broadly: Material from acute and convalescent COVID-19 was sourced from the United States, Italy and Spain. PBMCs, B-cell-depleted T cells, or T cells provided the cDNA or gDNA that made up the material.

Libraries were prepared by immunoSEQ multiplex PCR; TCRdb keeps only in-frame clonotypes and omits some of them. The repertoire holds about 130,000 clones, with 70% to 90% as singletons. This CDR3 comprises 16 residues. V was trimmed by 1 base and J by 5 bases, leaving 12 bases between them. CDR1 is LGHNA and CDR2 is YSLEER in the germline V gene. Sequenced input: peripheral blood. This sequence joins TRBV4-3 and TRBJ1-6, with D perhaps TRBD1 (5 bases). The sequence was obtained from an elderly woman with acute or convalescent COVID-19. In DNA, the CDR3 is TGCGCCAGCAGCCAAGTTCCAGGGAAGGATAATTCACCCCTCCACTTT. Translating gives CASSQVPGKDNSPLHF.